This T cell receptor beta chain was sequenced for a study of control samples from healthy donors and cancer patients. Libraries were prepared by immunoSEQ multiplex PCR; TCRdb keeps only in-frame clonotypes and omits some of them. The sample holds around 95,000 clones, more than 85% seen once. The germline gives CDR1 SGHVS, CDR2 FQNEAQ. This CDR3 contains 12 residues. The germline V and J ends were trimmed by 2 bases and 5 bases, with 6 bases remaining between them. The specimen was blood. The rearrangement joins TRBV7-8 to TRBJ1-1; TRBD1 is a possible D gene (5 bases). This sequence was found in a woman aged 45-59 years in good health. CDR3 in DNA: TGTGCCAGCAGCTTACGGGGGACTGAAGCTTTCTTT. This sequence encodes CASSLRGTEAFF.